This T cell receptor beta chain was captured in a study of shared T cell receptors in the human thymus. The repertoire was sequenced with immunoSEQ multiplex PCR; TCRdb's copy has only in-frame clones and lacks some. The table has tens of thousands of clones, around 96% seen once. The TCR was taken from a human donor. The source material was thymocytes.

DNA of the CDR3: TGCGCCAGCAGCTCCCAACACACATCAACTAATGAAAAACTGTTTTTT. Translated: CASSSQHTSTNEKLFF. The rearrangement joins TRBV5-1 to TRBJ1-4; no firm D call. Germline V lookup: CDR1 SGHRS, CDR2 YFSETQ. The CDR3 runs to 16 residues. The V gene lost 3 bases and the J gene lost 0 bases, with 12 bases spanning the gap.